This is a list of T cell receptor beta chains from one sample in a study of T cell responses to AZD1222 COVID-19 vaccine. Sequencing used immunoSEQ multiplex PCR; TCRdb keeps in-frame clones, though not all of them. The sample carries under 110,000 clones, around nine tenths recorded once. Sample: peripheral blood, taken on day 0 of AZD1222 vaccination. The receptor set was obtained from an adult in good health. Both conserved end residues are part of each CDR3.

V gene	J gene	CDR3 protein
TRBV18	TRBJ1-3	CASSPEQGLRGTIYF
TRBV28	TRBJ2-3	CASSFGDTQYF
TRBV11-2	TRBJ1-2	CASSLGGATYGYTF
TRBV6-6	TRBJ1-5	CASSYDSQGQPQHF
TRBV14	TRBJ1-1	CASSQELPVNTEAFF
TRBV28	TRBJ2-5	CASRSTLIQETQYF
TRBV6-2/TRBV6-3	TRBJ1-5	CASSRRGDSNQPQHF
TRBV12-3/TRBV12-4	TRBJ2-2	CASSRTSGGELFF
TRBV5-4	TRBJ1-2	CASSLIEGNYGYTF
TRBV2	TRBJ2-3	CASEEGADTQYF
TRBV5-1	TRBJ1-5	CASSPSPGASNQPQHF
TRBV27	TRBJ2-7	CASRGQSYEQYF
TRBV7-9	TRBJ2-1	CASSARTASYNEQFF
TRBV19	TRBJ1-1	CASSITPGQGARNTEAFF
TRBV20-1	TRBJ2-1	CSARNNEQFF
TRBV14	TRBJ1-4	CASSQVVDEKLFF
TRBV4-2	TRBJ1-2	CASSPKAREREDGYTF
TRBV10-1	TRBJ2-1	CASSRDRVDVGQFF
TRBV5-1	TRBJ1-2	CASSLGYYSMYGYTF
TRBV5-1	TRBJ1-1	CASSLAGAGVTEAFF
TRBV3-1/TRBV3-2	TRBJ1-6	CASSLGQGFAPYNSPLHF
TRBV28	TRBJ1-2	CASSLNKGWNGYTF
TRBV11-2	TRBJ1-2	CASSSGRLGGYTF
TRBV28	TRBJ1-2	CASSSGAGGYTF
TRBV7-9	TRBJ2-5	CASSRTRDQETQYF
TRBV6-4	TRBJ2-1	CASKFDGVSAEQFF
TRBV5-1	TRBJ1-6	CASSPESRNNSPLHF
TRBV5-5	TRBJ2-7	CASSLTRAHEQYF
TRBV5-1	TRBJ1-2	CASSLGYGYTF